This T cell receptor beta chain was captured by sequencing in a study of blood T cell repertoires in COVID-19. At the level of the study: PBMCs, B-cell-depleted T cells, or T cells were the source of the cDNA or gDNA that made up the material.

Trimming took off 4 bases at V and 10 bases at J, with 13 bases between the two ends. The CDR3 has 12 amino acids. Germline CDR1 is SGHTA and CDR2 is FQGNSA. In the study's own analysis: Reference gene primer amplification yielded estimated nucleated cell counts. Only in-frame clones appear in the TCRdb table, and some are missing; sequencing was by immunoSEQ multiplex PCR. V, J and clone size derive from that table, while D and trimming were established from the DNA sequence. The sample records 150,000 to 200,000 clones, around 88% being singletons. This chain links TRBV7-2 with TRBJ1-1; D not certain. The sequence came from a woman aged 25 to 45 with acute or convalescent COVID-19. The material sequenced was peripheral blood. Written as DNA, the CDR3 is TGTGCCAGCAGCTCCGATGTCCGGGGAGCTTTCTTT. It translates to CASSSDVRGAFF.